This T cell receptor beta chain was found in a study of blood T cell repertoires in COVID-19. Overall study: Whether acute or convalescent, the COVID-19 samples came from the United States, Italy and Spain. Nucleic acid was either cDNA or gDNA, and it came from T cells, B-cell-depleted T cells, or PBMCs.

Per the original data handling: Researchers report that nucleated cell counts were estimated from reference gene primer amplification. The repertoire was sequenced with immunoSEQ multiplex PCR; TCRdb's copy has only in-frame clones and lacks some. V, J and clone size derive from that table, while D and trimming were established from the DNA sequence. In the table there are about 190,000 clones, about 82% of which are singletons. The CDR3 totals 15 residues. Trimming took 2 bases from V and 5 from J, leaving 15 bases between them. CDR1 is MNHEY, CDR2 SVGAGI, per germline. The genes are TRBV6-5 and TRBJ2-5; D possibly corresponds to TRBD2 (7 bases). The TCR sequence derives from a woman in her 30s with acute or convalescent COVID-19. Sequencing was performed on peripheral blood. CDR3 sequence reads: CASSYGGAGLETQYF. The CDR3, as DNA: TGTGCCAGCAGTTACGGGGGGGCCGGGTTGGAGACCCAGTACTTC.